One sample yielded the 3 T cell receptor beta chains listed below, sequenced in a study of T-cell memory formation after mild COVID-19. TCRdb re-called the 5' RACE reads with MiXCR, one entry per CDR3 protein. The sample shows some 130,000 distinct CDR3 sequences, around a sixth of them seen only once. What was sequenced was PBMCs or a T cell subset sorted from them (not recorded which). These receptors were collected from an adult woman who had mild COVID-19 (a few samples of this study predate the infection). Cell type and time point are not known.

In DNA form, the CDR3 reads TGTGCCACCGGACGGCCTGAAGCTTTCTTT. Residues: CATGRPEAFF. The chain couples TRBV12-3 or TRBV12-4 to TRBJ1-1; D is undetermined. Between the trimmed V and J ends, which lost 10 bases and 6 bases, there was a span of 9 bases. CDR3 length: 10 amino acids.

This clonotype came up a few times. The CDR3 DNA reads TGTGCCAGCAGCTTAGATGAGGTCGAGCAGTACTTC. Amino acid sequence: CASSLDEVEQYF. The V and J genes are TRBV7-9 and TRBJ2-7; D is uncertain. V shed 1 base and J shed 6 bases, with 7 bases lying between them. Germline assignment: CDR1 SEHNR and CDR2 FQNEAQ (reference sequence). The CDR3 spans 12 residues.

This clonotype turned up a few times. The CDR3 DNA reads TGCGCCAGCAGCCCAGGGTTTGACGAGCAGTACTTC. It codes for CASSPGFDEQYF. The J gene is TRBJ2-7, the V gene TRBV5-1; the D gene is possibly TRBD1 (5 bases). Germline assignment: CDR1 SGHRS and CDR2 YFSETQ. The CDR3 runs to 12 residues. The V end lost 4 bases, the J end lost 5 bases, and 10 bases lay between the germline ends.